The 8 T cell receptor beta chains listed next were all sequenced from one sample in a study of beta chain features in type 1 diabetes. Findings and limits, study-wide: Across all four CD4+ subsets, people with type 1 diabetes showed modestly shorter TCRB CDR3s.

Their cognate antigens are unknown. TCRB transcripts that were expressed got sequenced, as all of the isolated RNA had been reverse transcribed. Sequencing was performed with immunoSEQ multiplex PCR; in TCRdb, only in-frame clones are kept and a portion is missing. Of around 140,000 clones listed, about 10% were seen once; the top ten hold under 0.9%. The source material was central memory CD4+ T cells from blood. These receptors were taken from a man aged 25-45 years with type 1 diabetes.

This clone showed up just a few times. CDR3 sequence reads: CASSFGQSYNEQFF. The CDR3 DNA reads as TGCGCCAGCAGCTTCGGACAGAGCTACAATGAGCAGTTCTTC. The chain carries TRBV5-1 and TRBJ2-1; perhaps TRBD1 as D (6 bases). CDR3 length equals 14 residues. The ends were cut back, 2 bases at V and 3 bases at J, with 9 bases in the middle. The germline CDR1 and CDR2 sequences are SGHRS and YFSETQ.

This clone was seen a handful of times. The V gene is TRBV7-2, the J gene TRBJ1-1, with D possibly matching TRBD1 (6 bases). This CDR3 has 14 residues. The germline gives CDR1 SGHTA, CDR2 FQGNSA. The germline V and J ends were trimmed by 5 bases and 1 base, with 11 bases remaining between them. CDR3 coding DNA: TGTGCCAGCAGCAAGACAGGAGCGAACACTGAAGCTTTCTTT. This sequence encodes CASSKTGANTEAFF.

The sample holds a few counts of this clone. The chain recombines TRBV5-1 with TRBJ2-1; 8 bases are a match to TRBD2. The CDR3 covers 15 residues. CDR1 is SGHRS and CDR2 is YFSETQ in the germline V gene. Trimming at V came to 2 bases and at J to 9 bases, leaving 10 bases not matched to a gene. In DNA form, the CDR3 reads TGCGCCAGCAGCTTAGAACCGGGACTAGGGGGTGAGCAGTTCTTC. It encodes CASSLEPGLGGEQFF.

The V and J genes are TRBV5-1 and TRBJ2-5; D is possibly TRBD2 (6 bases). V was shortened by 0 bases and J by 0 bases, with 12 bases between the two germline ends. The germline gives CDR1 SGHRS, CDR2 YFSETQ. The CDR3 totals 16 residues. The CDR3 nucleotides are TGCGCCAGCAGCTTGGGGACTACGAGCAACCAAGAGACCCAGTACTTC. Protein sequence: CASSLGTTSNQETQYF.

This clone was observed a few times. The chain joins TRBV14 to TRBJ1-1; D perhaps matches TRBD1 (6 bases). The V gene's germline CDR1 is SGHDN and CDR2 FVKESK. The CDR3 length is 14 residues. Trimming shortened V by 5 bases and J by 1 base, and 11 bases separated the two germline ends. In DNA form, the CDR3 reads TGTGCCAGCAGCTCTCGAGGGGGGAACACTGAAGCTTTCTTT. Protein: CASSSRGGNTEAFF.

This clone occurred a few times. The chain recombines TRBV7-2 with TRBJ2-5; 7 bases are a match to TRBD2. With 4 bases clipped from V and 2 bases from J, the junction kept 1 base outside the gene matches. Germline V gene data show CDR1 as SGHTA and CDR2 as FQGNSA. The CDR3 has 13 residues. The chain's CDR3 is CASSWGGQETQYF. Here the CDR3 DNA reads TGTGCCAGCAGCTGGGGGGGGCAAGAGACCCAGTACTTC.

Of note for this clone: Being one base from a much bigger clone, this may be a read error. CDR3 residues: CASSLEGTDTQYF. The CDR3 DNA reads TGTGCCAGCAGCTTAGAGGGGACAGATACGCAGTATTTT. The chain carries TRBV7-2 and TRBJ2-3; weak D call: TRBD1 (5 bases). Germline-derived CDR1 and CDR2 are SGHTA and FQGNSA. The length of the CDR3 is 13 residues. With 1 base removed from V and 3 bases from J, the gap between germline ends came to 5 bases.

This clone came up a few times. This chain joins TRBV7-3 and TRBJ2-1, with D possibly matching TRBD1 (6 bases). Looked up from germline, CDR1 is SGHTA and CDR2 is FQGTGA. The length of the CDR3 is 14 residues. V shed 5 bases and J shed 8 bases, with 16 bases lying between them. This CDR3 is CASSQSGTSYEQFF. The CDR3 nucleotides are TGTGCCAGCAGCCAGTCCGGGACATCCTATGAGCAGTTCTTC.